Included here is one T cell receptor (beta chain) sequence, with context. A far more abundant clone sits one base away, making this likely a read error. The CDR3 is made up of 17 amino acids. Germline V gene data show CDR1 as LGHNA and CDR2 as YNFKEQ. V dropped 4 bases and J dropped 3; count of bases not matched to a gene: 6. These data belong to a study of shared clonotypes between healthy human individuals. The assay was immunoSEQ multiplex PCR, and TCRdb's table has in-frame clones only and misses some. Among about half a million clones listed, approximately 80% were seen once. The chain has TRBV4-2 and TRBJ2-6; 10 positions agree with TRBD1. This TCR came from a woman aged 35 to 49 in good health. Some clones in this sample may be carry-over from other donors' samples. Sample: PBMCs. CDR3 in amino acids: CASSLGTGEGGANVLTF. The CDR3 nucleotides read TGTGCCAGCAGCCTCGGGACAGGGGAAGGTGGGGCCAACGTCCTGACTTTC.